This T cell receptor beta chain was identified in a study of vaccination effects on CD4 cells after COVID-19. The data were produced by immunoSEQ multiplex PCR, yet TCRdb's version contains in-frame clones alone and is incomplete. The sample holds 50,000 to 65,000 clones, approximately 75% seen once. In regard to this clone: The antigen is unknown.

Study conclusions and caveats: Relatively few convalescent patients took part in the study, which had no early post-infection timepoints.

Expansion of antigen-specific CD4+ T cells with viral peptide pools was carried out by the ViraFEST assay before sequencing. The culture ran for 10 days, and then CD4+ T cells were isolated. None of the vaccinated had previously contracted SARS-CoV-2, and their nucleocapsid antibodies tested negative. Both day 3 and day 7 saw half the medium replaced with IL-2 medium. Germline-derived CDR1 and CDR2 are LGHNT and FRNRAP. J lost 4 bases, V lost 4 bases, and 4 bases had no gene match. The CDR3 runs to 14 residues. The gene calls are TRBV12-5 and TRBJ2-5; 9 bases are shared with TRBD2. The specimen was CD4+ T cells from PBMCs cultured with HCoV-OC43 spike peptides, collected before COVID-19 vaccination. Documented subset: HCoV-OC43 spike overlapping peptide pool stimulation. This clonotype was sampled from a human donor who received a COVID-19 vaccine. CDR3 DNA: TGTGCTAGTGGTTATGCGGGGGGGCGAGAGACCCAGTACTTC. Translating it yields CASGYAGGRETQYF.